This T cell receptor (beta chain) was profiled in a study of T cells in Graves' hyperthyroidism and ophthalmopathy. V was pared by 5 bases and J by 4 bases, with 3 bases of the junction left unmatched. Germline-derived CDR1 and CDR2 are DFQATT and SNEGSKA (reference sequence). This CDR3 has 13 residues. Study results and limitations: In blood, most of the thyroid clonotypes expanded above 0.001 were also present. The model anticipated ophthalmopathy a median around 6 months pre-onset.

Cells are PBMCs isolated from around 9.4 ml of fresh blood. Template material for amplifying TCR beta CDR3 regions consisted of RNA transcripts. TCR CDR3 regions were first amplified by RT-PCR with HTBI primers. TCRdb reprocessed the multiplex PCR reads via MiXCR and lists one record per CDR3 protein. Of 250,000 to 400,000 distinct CDR3 sequences listed, about 13% are singletons. Many counts were recorded for this clonotype. Its specificity is not known. This chain joins TRBV20-1 and TRBJ1-2, with 11 bases identical to TRBD1. The source material was blood. This TCR came from a woman in her 40s with Graves' ophthalmopathy. The CDR3 spells CSAGQGAGYGYTF. The DNA of the CDR3 is TGCAGTGCTGGACAGGGGGCTGGCTATGGCTACACCTTC.